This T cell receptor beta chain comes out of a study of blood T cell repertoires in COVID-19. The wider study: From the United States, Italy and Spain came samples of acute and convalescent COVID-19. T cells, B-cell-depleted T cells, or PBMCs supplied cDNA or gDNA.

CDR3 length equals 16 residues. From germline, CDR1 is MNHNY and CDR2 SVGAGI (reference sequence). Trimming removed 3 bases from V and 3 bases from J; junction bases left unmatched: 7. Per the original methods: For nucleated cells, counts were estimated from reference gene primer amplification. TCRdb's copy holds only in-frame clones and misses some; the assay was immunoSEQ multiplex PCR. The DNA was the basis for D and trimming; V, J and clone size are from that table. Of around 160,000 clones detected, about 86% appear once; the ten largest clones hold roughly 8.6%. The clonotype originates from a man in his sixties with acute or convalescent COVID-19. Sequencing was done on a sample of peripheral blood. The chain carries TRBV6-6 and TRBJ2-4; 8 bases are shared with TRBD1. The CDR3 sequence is CASSYRDRRGKNIQYF. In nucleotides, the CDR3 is TGTGCCAGCAGTTATCGGGACAGGCGAGGCAAAAACATTCAGTACTTC.